This record looks at one T cell receptor beta chain sequence and its context. An end of the junction differs from the germline gene, which may be a read error. CDR1 and CDR2 from the germline V gene are SGHNT and YYREEE (reference sequence). The CDR3 extends over 15 amino acids. Generated by immunoSEQ multiplex PCR, the TCRdb table keeps only in-frame clones and is missing some. The table includes around 80,000 clones, 85% detected once. These data come from a study of OX40 agonist ivuxolimab in advanced cancers. About the study: Partial responses occurred in three patients (one hepatocellular carcinoma, two cutaneous melanoma).

The material was CD4+ or CD8+ T cells sorted from blood, obtained in a trial of the OX40 agonist ivuxolimab. The clonotype comes from an adult with an advanced solid tumor such as melanoma, head and neck, liver or kidney cancer. The V call is TRBV5-4, the J call TRBJ1-1; 8 bases agree with TRBD1. The CDR3 DNA is TGTGCCAGCACCTTGGCAGGGGGCCTGAACACTGAAGCTTTCTTT. It translates to CASTLAGGLNTEAFF. Complete variable domain (other parts from reference TRBV5-4 and TRBJ1-1): ETGVTQSPTHLIKTRGQQVTLRCSSQSGHNTVSWYQQALGQGPQFIFQYYREEENGRGNFPPRFSGLQFPNYSSELNVNALELDDSALYLCASTLAGGLNTEAFFGQGTRLTVV.